Below are 29 T cell receptor beta chains sequenced from a single sample in a study of OX40 agonist ivuxolimab in advanced cancers. The repertoire was sequenced with immunoSEQ multiplex PCR; TCRdb's copy has only in-frame clones and lacks some. The top ten hold more than 1.1% of the sample, which has fewer than 100,000 clones, roughly 80% seen once. The sample was CD4+ or CD8+ T cells sorted from blood, taken in a trial of the OX40 agonist ivuxolimab. The source is an adult with an advanced solid tumor such as melanoma, head and neck, liver or kidney cancer.

The rearrangement joins TRBV7-6 to TRBJ2-3; 8 nucleotides align to TRBD1. This CDR3 is built from 14 residues. Germline trimming cut 4 bases from V and 3 bases from J; bases unmatched to any gene: 3. CDR1 is SGHVS and CDR2 is FNYEAQ in the germline V gene. The CDR3 sequence is CASSSGGWTDTQYF. For the CDR3, the DNA is TGTGCCAGCAGCTCAGGGGGCTGGACAGATACGCAGTATTTT. Based on the CDR3 plus reference TRBV7-6 and TRBJ2-3, the full variable domain is GAGVSQSPRYKVTKRGQDVALRCDPISGHVSLYWYRQALGQGPEFLTYFNYEAQQDKSGLPNDRFSAERPEGSISTLTIQRTEQRDSAMYRCASSSGGWTDTQYFGPGTRLTVL.

This clone was picked up one time. The rearrangement uses TRBV11-2 and TRBJ2-5; TRBD2 matches 7 bases. The J call may be incorrect, as the DNA end agrees better with TRBJ2-7. The CDR3 runs to 14 residues. The germline V gene encodes CDR1 SGHAT and CDR2 FQNNGV. In nucleotides, the CDR3 is TGTGCCAGCAGCTTAAAGGCGGGAGTGGGCGAGCAGTACTTC. Amino acid sequence: CASSLKAGVGEQYF.

The gene calls are TRBV2 and TRBJ1-2, with D uncertain. This CDR3 region has 12 residues. V was clipped by 6 bases and J by 8 bases, with 13 bases between them. Germline V gene data show CDR1 as SNHLY and CDR2 as FYNNEI. The CDR3 reads CASSQMGGGYTF. The CDR3 DNA follows: TGTGCCAGCAGCCAAATGGGCGGAGGCTACACCTTC.

The V gene is TRBV6-1, the J gene TRBJ1-2; D might be TRBD1 (5 bases). Trimming stripped 8 bases from V and 8 bases from J, with 12 bases between. This CDR3 contains 11 residues. Germline-derived CDR1 and CDR2 are MNHNS and SASEGT. As DNA, the CDR3 is TGTGCCAGCTCTTTAAGGGGCGGCTACACCTTC. Translating it yields CASSLRGGYTF.

This clone was detected only once. J is TRBJ1-1 and V is TRBV5-1; D gene uncertain. This CDR3 is 15 amino acids long. V was clipped by 3 bases and J by 1 base, with 13 bases between them. Germline CDR1 SGHRS, CDR2 YFSETQ. The CDR3 coding sequence is TGCGCCAGCAGCTCTACGACCGTGGGGAACACTGAAGCTTTCTTT. Translation: CASSSTTVGNTEAFF.

V gene TRBV18 combines with J gene TRBJ1-2, with 9 bases fitting TRBD1. V shed 3 bases and J 0 bases; nucleotides not matched to a gene: 11. This CDR3 has 18 amino acids. Looked up from germline, CDR1 is KGHSH and CDR2 is LQKENI. DNA for the CDR3: TGTGCCAGCTCACCGACTACGGGACAGGGAATAGCTAACTATGGCTACACCTTC. Translating it yields CASSPTTGQGIANYGYTF.

This clone was seen a single time. The chain couples TRBV18 to TRBJ1-1; D is ambiguous. Germline loops: CDR1 KGHSH, CDR2 LQKENI. CDR3 length: 17 amino acids. The V gene lost 1 base and the J gene lost 2 bases, with 17 bases spanning the gap. DNA of the CDR3: TGTGCCAGCTCACCACGGTTCTCTACCAAGGTTAACACTGAAGCTTTCTTT. This translates into CASSPRFSTKVNTEAFF.

The DNA of the CDR3 is TGCGCCAGCAGTGAGTCGATCGGGGAGCAGTACTTC. Protein product: CASSESIGEQYF. The gene calls are TRBV10-2 and TRBJ2-7; D is undetermined. CDR1 and CDR2 (germline): WSHSY, SAAADI. The CDR3 runs 12 residues. The V and J ends lost 0 bases and 7 bases respectively, with 7 bases between them.

J is TRBJ2-3 and V is TRBV5-4; TRBD1 matches at 7 bases. Per germline, CDR1 SGHNT and CDR2 YYREEE (reference sequence). This CDR3 is built from 15 residues. V was clipped by 7 bases and J by 2 bases; unmatched bases: 10. In nucleotides, the CDR3 is TGTGCCAGCCAACCTTCAGGGGGTCTCACAGATACGCAGTATTTT. It encodes CASQPSGGLTDTQYF.

V is TRBV11-3 and J is TRBJ2-1; 10 nucleotides match TRBD1. The germline V gene encodes CDR1 SGHNT and CDR2 YENEEA. This CDR3 has 15 amino acids. J lost 7 bases, V lost 5 bases, and 8 bases had no gene match. The CDR3 sequence: CASSPGQGGGNEQFF. DNA of the CDR3: TGTGCCAGCAGCCCAGGACAGGGGGGCGGTAATGAGCAGTTCTTC.

V gene TRBV19 combines with J gene TRBJ2-3, with D perhaps matching TRBD2 (5 bases). The ends were cut back, 4 bases at V and 3 bases at J, with 11 bases in the middle. Germline CDR1 and CDR2: LNHDA and SQIVND (reference sequence). The length of the CDR3 is 14 residues. The CDR3 nucleotides are TGTGCCAGTAGTAGCAGGAGGCAAACAGATACGCAGTATTTT. Its translation is CASSSRRQTDTQYF.

This clone was found a few times. This sequence joins TRBV7-3 and TRBJ2-1; no definite D call. The CDR3 is 16 residues long. CDR1 is SGHTA, CDR2 FQGTGA, per germline. V was cut by 5 bases and J by 4 bases, with 18 bases left in between. CDR3 in DNA: TGTGCCAGCAGCCCCCAAGGTCGAGTACGTTACAATGAGCAGTTCTTC. As protein: CASSPQGRVRYNEQFF.

The genes are TRBV6-5 and TRBJ1-2; D not resolved. The germline V gene encodes CDR1 MNHEY and CDR2 SVGAGI. Trimming took off 2 bases at V and 8 bases at J, with 12 bases between the two ends. The CDR3 runs to 13 residues. Here the CDR3 reads CASSYAQTRGYTF. The DNA of the CDR3 is TGTGCCAGCAGTTACGCGCAGACTAGAGGCTACACCTTC.

The chain has TRBV4-3 and TRBJ1-2, with 11 bases identical to TRBD1. Per germline, CDR1 LGHNA and CDR2 YSLEER. Germline trimming cut 4 bases from V and 7 bases from J; bases unmatched to any gene: 11. The CDR3 covers 16 residues. CDR3 sequence reads: CASSPVGGQGAGGYTF. CDR3 DNA: TGCGCCAGCAGCCCCGTAGGCGGACAGGGGGCTGGTGGCTACACCTTC.

The chain recombines TRBV29-1 with TRBJ2-1; TRBD2 might be the D (5 bases). CDR3 size: 15 residues. Trimming took off 3 bases at V and 9 bases at J, with 21 bases between the two ends. Germline V CDR1 and CDR2: SQVTM, ANQGSEA. CDR3 in DNA: TGCAGCGTTGATTTTGGATCGGGGTTTCGGGGTGAGCAGTTCTTC. This sequence encodes CSVDFGSGFRGEQFF.

This clone was detected only once. J is TRBJ1-2 and V is TRBV15; perhaps TRBD1 as D (5 bases). Trimming took 2 bases from V and 5 from J, leaving 12 bases between them. The CDR3 extends over 14 amino acids. CDR1 and CDR2 (germline): LNHNV, YYDKDF (reference sequence). The CDR3 spells CATSRQGSGYGYTF. In DNA form, the CDR3 reads TGTGCCACCAGCAGACAGGGAAGCGGATATGGCTACACCTTC.

V gene TRBV28 combines with J gene TRBJ1-2; D ambiguous. The germline V and J ends were trimmed by 5 bases and 4 bases, with 5 bases remaining between them. In germline, CDR1 is MDHEN, CDR2 SYDVKM. The length of the CDR3 is 11 residues. CDR3 in amino acids: CASSNLYGYTF. The CDR3 DNA is TGTGCCAGCAGTAACCTCTATGGCTACACCTTC.

V usage is TRBV21-1 and J usage is TRBJ2-6; the table gives TRBD2 as D, unverified against the DNA. TRBV21-1 is marked as a pseudogene. The CDR3 is made up of 12 amino acids. The CDR3 sequence: CAYETGANVLTF. CDR3 DNA: TGTGCCTACGAGACTGGGGCCAACGTCCTGACTTTC.

V and J are TRBV6-5 and TRBJ1-1, with unresolved D. There are 11 residues in the CDR3. V was clipped by 7 bases and J by 7 bases, with 10 bases between them. Looked up from germline, CDR1 is MNHEY and CDR2 is SVGAGI. CDR3 DNA: TGTGCCAGCACCCCGGGCAGTGAAGCTTTCTTT. Encoded protein: CASTPGSEAFF.

The chain joins TRBV2 to TRBJ2-1; D may be TRBD2 (6 bases). CDR1 and CDR2 (germline): SNHLY, FYNNEI. The CDR3 contains 13 residues. V dropped 6 bases and J dropped 7 bases, with 13 bases sitting between them. The CDR3 sequence is CASRAGRLNEQFF. CDR3 DNA sequence: TGTGCCAGCAGGGCGGGACGGCTGAATGAGCAGTTCTTC.

The V and J genes are TRBV30 and TRBJ1-5; TRBD1 matches at 7 bases. Germline CDR1 reads GTSNPN; CDR2 reads SVGIG (reference sequence). The CDR3 is 16 residues long. Trimming at V came to 0 bases and at J to 5 bases, leaving 10 bases not matched to a gene. CDR3 bases: TGTGCCTGGAGTGTCCCACTGACAGGGCGCCATCAGCCCCAGCATTTT. The encoded protein is CAWSVPLTGRHQPQHF.

This clone was seen once. The chain has TRBV11-2 and TRBJ1-1; maybe TRBD1 (6 bases). V dropped 5 bases and J dropped 1 base, with 14 bases sitting between them. The CDR3 consists of 15 residues. The germline CDR1 and CDR2 sequences are SGHAT and FQNNGV. DNA of the CDR3: TGTGCCAGCAGCCTGGAAGGGGGGGGGAACACTGAAGCTTTCTTT. Protein: CASSLEGGGNTEAFF.

This chain links TRBV7-2 with TRBJ2-3; 8 bases agree with TRBD2. V shed 5 bases and J 0 bases; nucleotides not matched to a gene: 7. The CDR3 length is 16 residues. Per germline, CDR1 SGHTA and CDR2 FQGNSA. The CDR3 DNA follows: TGTGCCAGCAGCCCAACACTAGCGGCTAGCACAGATACGCAGTATTTT. Encoded protein: CASSPTLAASTDTQYF.

The chain is built from TRBV29-1 and TRBJ1-2, with D possibly being TRBD1 (5 bases). This CDR3 spans 14 amino acids. Per germline, CDR1 SQVTM and CDR2 ANQGSEA. Trimming stripped 3 bases from V and 4 bases from J, with 15 bases between. DNA of the CDR3: TGCAGCGTTGAGCCCCCGGGGGAGTTCTATGGCTACACCTTC. This translates into CSVEPPGEFYGYTF.

This clone was recorded only once. The chain combines TRBV7-7 with TRBJ2-5; weak D call: TRBD1 (5 bases). This CDR3 spans 15 amino acids. Germline loops: CDR1 SSHAT, CDR2 FNYEAQ (reference sequence). V was pared by 5 bases and J by 3 bases, with 16 bases between. Written as DNA, the CDR3 is TGTGCCAGCAGCCCCCGCCTAGACAGTAAAGAGACCCAGTACTTC. This codes for CASSPRLDSKETQYF.

The J gene is TRBJ1-2, the V gene TRBV6-1; TRBD1 is a possible D gene (5 bases). CDR1 is MNHNS and CDR2 is SASEGT in the germline V gene. V was pared by 1 base and J by 4 bases, with 19 bases between. This CDR3 has 17 amino acids. CDR3 region: CASSEVTGLLTGYGYTF. In DNA, the CDR3 is TGTGCCAGCAGTGAAGTCACGGGACTCTTAACGGGCTATGGCTACACCTTC.

This rearrangement joins TRBV11-2 to TRBJ2-5; 7 nucleotides line up with TRBD2. The CDR3 sequence is 15 residues long. The germline gives CDR1 SGHAT, CDR2 FQNNGV. The V gene end was trimmed by 5 bases and the J gene end by 3 bases; junction bases not matched to a gene: 9. The CDR3 region is CASSQNRGEKETQYF. CDR3 nucleotides: TGTGCCAGCAGCCAAAATCGGGGGGAGAAAGAGACCCAGTACTTC.

The chain links TRBV7-3 to TRBJ2-1; a possible D gene is TRBD1 (6 bases). The CDR3 has 16 residues. Trimming cost V 5 bases and J 5 bases, with 19 bases left between them. Germline V gene lookup returns CDR1 SGHTA and CDR2 FQGTGA. The CDR3 loop reads CASSNHRVGPNNEQFF. DNA of the CDR3: TGTGCCAGCAGCAACCACAGGGTAGGACCTAACAATGAGCAGTTCTTC.

The rearrangement uses TRBV29-1 and TRBJ2-5, with D possibly TRBD2 on 5 matching bases. This CDR3 comprises 12 residues. The germline CDR1 and CDR2 sequences are SQVTM and ANQGSEA. Trimming took 4 bases from V and 4 from J, leaving 10 bases between them. The CDR3 DNA follows: TGCAGCGTTGCAAACGCGGGAGAGACCCAGTACTTC. Translated, it gives CSVANAGETQYF.